This record covers a single T cell receptor beta chain. There is no known antigen for this receptor. No much larger clone is present one base from it, and per-base qualities are unavailable. TCR CDR3 regions were amplified from genomic DNA by multiplex PCR using the deep immunoSEQ assay. Extracted genomic DNA from each cell subset was spread evenly across all wells of several immunoSEQ 96-well plates, with each plate serving as a replicate. For sorted subsets, roughly 190 ng of genomic DNA, equivalent to about 30,000 T cell genomes, went into each replicate PCR. Purified libraries were quantified with a Qubit 3.0 fluorometer, sized on a Bioanalyzer 2100, and re-quantified with the KAPA Library Quantification kit. Every immunoSEQ 96-well plate was sequenced on a separate single-read 150-cycle Illumina NextSeq 550 flow cell. Turning to the authors' computational methods: Because the immunoSEQ output held only junctional sequences and lacked quality scores, the filtering could not match the filtering applied to full-length reads. Sequences were annotated with PyIR, a Python wrapper for IgBLAST v1.9, and V/J genes and CDR3 were assigned using IMGT germline references. Reads were filtered out if the reads had weak V/J assignments (E-value above 1e-6), no CDR3, stop codons, out-of-frame junctions, or ambiguous translated residues. V3J clonotypes were defined as sequences sharing an identical inferred V gene, J gene, and CDR3 amino acid sequence. Percentage overlap between repertoires was computed as shared unique clonotypes divided by the size of the smaller repertoire. Richness of each repertoire was evaluated using RTK rarefaction, the Chao1 estimator, and Recon v2.1 estimates of unobserved clonotypes. Generation probabilities for all TCRbeta clonotypes obtained by the gDNA method from a handful of donors were computed using OLGA. Here the immuneACCESS table is served through TCRdb, limited to in-frame sequences with V and J called. Missing clones are a known gap in these copies; in checked studies unresolved V genes cover under half, and the rest lacks a known reason. V and J calls and clone size come straight from that table; D and trimming were deduced from the DNA. Present in this sample are about 1.1 million clones, 75% to 85% of which were seen just once. The leading ten clones occupy about 0.52% of the sample.

The data were taken from a study of shared clonotypes between healthy human individuals (dated by TCRdb to the early 2020s). For the study in its entirety: Three men and two women, aged 18 to 49 years, made up the cohort. Libraries were prepared and TCR repertoires were sequenced by different laboratories using diverse techniques, in order to increase sequencing depth and limit assay-specific biases. Per donor, three plates each were used for CD4 naive and CD4 memory, two for CD8 naive, and one for CD8 memory. Each donor's leukapheresis produced roughly between about 0.8 and 10 billion PBMCs. To estimate repertoire size and how much clonotypes are shared between individuals, the study performed deep sequencing of blood TCR repertoires from a handful of healthy adults.

What the work shows at the level of the full study, not this receptor alone: Estimated clonotype richness was generally larger for naive than for memory subsets. Sharing across a handful of donors was observed for approximately 5% of naive CD4, 3.5% of naive CD8, about 2.5% of memory CD4, and about 0.38% of memory CD8 clonotypes. Pairwise subsampling indicated that sequencing depth was expected to affect the degree of clonotype sharing among donors. Only blood was sampled, and tissue TCR repertoires likely differ from those in blood. Rarefaction of sorted-subset datasets indicated incomplete sequencing despite the large sequencing depth. Because the study included a small number of donors, the genetic and exposure-history diversity represented was limited. Higher generation probabilities were observed for clonotypes shared by all four sorted-subset donors than for non-shared clonotypes.

The junction carries 13 bases between V and J, which are trimmed by 5 bases and 5 bases respectively. The CDR3 has 13 amino acids, counting the end cysteine and phenylalanine. The read is trimmed to its CDR3 DNA, 39 bases read in frame from base 1. According to the germline V gene, CDR1 reads SGHTA and CDR2 reads FQGNSA. Healthy HIV-negative adults with no recently reported acute infections or vaccinations were included as donors. Only Caucasian adults living in Nashville, Tennessee, USA were represented among the donors. Magnetic negative selection was used to enrich CD4+ T cells, after which naive cells were positively selected on CD45RA and the negative fraction became the memory subset. After blood collection by leukapheresis, PBMCs were isolated using Ficoll-Histopaque density gradient centrifugation and then cryopreserved in the vapor phase of liquid nitrogen. Analytical flow cytometry was used to check the purity and quantity of each magnetically sorted T cell population. From each sorted fraction, genomic DNA was isolated and quantified by UV absorbance on a Nanodrop 2000c.

The sequenced sample was memory CD4+ T cells from PBMCs. This sample's cell subset or site label indicates: CD45RA-negative fraction. This clonotype originated in a man aged 18 to 35 in good health. Some clones in this sample may be carry-over from other donors' samples. The chain joins TRBV7-2 to TRBJ2-7; the D segment cannot be called with confidence. The DNA sequence is as follows: TGTGCCAGCAGCCGACGCGTACGGGACGAGCAGTACTTC. Its protein reads: CASSRRVRDEQYF.